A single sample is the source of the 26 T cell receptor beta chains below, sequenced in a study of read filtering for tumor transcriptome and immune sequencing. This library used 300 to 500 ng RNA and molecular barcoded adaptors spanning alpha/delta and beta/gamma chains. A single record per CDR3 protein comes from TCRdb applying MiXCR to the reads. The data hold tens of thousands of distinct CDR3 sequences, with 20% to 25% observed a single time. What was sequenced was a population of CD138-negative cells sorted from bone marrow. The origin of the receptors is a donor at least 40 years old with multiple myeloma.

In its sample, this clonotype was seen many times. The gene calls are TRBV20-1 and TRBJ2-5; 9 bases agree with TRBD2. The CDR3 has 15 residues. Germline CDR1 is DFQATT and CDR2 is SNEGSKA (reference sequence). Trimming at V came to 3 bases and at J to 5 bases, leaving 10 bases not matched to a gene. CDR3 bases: TGCAGTGCTAGTTTGAGCGGGGGGTCTTCCGAGACCCAGTACTTC. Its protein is CSASLSGGSSETQYF.

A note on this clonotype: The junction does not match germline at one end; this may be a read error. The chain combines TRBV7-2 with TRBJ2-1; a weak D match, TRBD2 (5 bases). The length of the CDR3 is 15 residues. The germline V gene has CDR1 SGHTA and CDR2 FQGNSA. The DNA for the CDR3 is TGTGCCAGCAGGTTAGCGCTCTACACTTACAATGGGCAGTTCTTC. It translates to CASRLALYTYNGQFF.

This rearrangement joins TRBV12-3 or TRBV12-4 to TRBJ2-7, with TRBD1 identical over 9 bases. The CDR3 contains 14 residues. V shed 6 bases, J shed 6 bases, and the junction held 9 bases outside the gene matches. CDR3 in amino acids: CASRRTGVFGEQYF. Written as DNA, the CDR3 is TGTGCCAGCAGGCGGACAGGGGTATTCGGCGAGCAGTACTTC.

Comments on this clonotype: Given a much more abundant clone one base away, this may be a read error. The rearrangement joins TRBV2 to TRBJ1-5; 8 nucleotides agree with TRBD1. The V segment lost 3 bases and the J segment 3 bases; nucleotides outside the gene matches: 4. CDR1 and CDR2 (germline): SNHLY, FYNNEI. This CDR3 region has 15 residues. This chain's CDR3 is CASSERQGINQPQHF. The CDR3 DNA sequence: TGTGCCAGCAGTGAGAGACAGGGGATCAATCAGCCCCAGCATTTT.

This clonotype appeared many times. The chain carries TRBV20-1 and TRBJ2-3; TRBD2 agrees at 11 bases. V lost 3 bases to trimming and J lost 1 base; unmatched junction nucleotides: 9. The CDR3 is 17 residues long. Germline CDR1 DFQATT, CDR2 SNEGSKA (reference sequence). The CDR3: CSASPAELAGGTDTQYF. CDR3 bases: TGCAGTGCTAGCCCGGCGGAACTAGCGGGAGGCACAGATACGCAGTATTTT.

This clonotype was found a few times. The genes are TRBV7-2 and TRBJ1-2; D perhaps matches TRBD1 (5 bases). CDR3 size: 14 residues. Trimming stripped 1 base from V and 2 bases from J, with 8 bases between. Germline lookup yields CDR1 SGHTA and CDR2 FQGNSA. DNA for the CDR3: TGTGCCAGCAGCTTAGGAGACAGAAACTATGGCTACACCTTC. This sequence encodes CASSLGDRNYGYTF.

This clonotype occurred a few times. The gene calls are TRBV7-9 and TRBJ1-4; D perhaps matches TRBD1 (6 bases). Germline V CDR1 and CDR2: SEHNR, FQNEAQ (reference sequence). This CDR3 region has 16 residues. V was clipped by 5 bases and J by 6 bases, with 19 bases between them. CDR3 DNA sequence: TGTGCCAGCAGCCGTACCCGGGCAGGGGAGGATGAAAAACTGTTTTTT. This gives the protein CASSRTRAGEDEKLFF.

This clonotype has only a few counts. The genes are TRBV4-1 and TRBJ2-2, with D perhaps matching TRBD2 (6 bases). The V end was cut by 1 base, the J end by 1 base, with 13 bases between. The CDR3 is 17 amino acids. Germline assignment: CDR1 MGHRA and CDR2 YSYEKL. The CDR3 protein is CASSQARGSMNTGELFF. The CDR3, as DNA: TGCGCCAGCAGCCAAGCACGGGGGAGCATGAACACCGGGGAGCTGTTTTTT.

CDR3 in DNA: TGTGCCAGCAGTGAGGGGTACTTAGAAGAGACCCAGTACTTC. Encoded protein: CASSEGYLEETQYF. The chain uses TRBV2 and TRBJ2-5; D not resolved. The CDR3 consists of 14 residues. Trimming left V 3 bases short and J 3 bases short, with 11 bases between. Germline CDR1 reads SNHLY; CDR2 reads FYNNEI.

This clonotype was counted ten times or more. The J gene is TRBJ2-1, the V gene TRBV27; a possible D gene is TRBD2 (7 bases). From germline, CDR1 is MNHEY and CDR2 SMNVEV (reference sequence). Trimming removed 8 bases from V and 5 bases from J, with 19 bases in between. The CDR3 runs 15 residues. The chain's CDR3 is CASGPARGAHNEQFF. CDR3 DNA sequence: TGTGCCAGCGGTCCGGCACGGGGGGCTCACAATGAGCAGTTCTTC.

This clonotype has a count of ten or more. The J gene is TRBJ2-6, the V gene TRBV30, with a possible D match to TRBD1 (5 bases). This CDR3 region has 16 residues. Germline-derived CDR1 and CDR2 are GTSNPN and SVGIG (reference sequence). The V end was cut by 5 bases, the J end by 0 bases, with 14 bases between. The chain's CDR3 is CAWEKTGLSGANVLTF. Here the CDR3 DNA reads TGTGCCTGGGAGAAAACAGGTCTCTCTGGGGCCAACGTCCTGACTTTC.

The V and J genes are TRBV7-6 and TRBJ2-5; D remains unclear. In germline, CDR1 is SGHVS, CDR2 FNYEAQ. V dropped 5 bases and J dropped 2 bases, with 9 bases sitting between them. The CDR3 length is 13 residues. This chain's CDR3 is CASSPLDQETQYF. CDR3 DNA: TGTGCCAGCAGCCCCCTGGATCAAGAGACCCAGTACTTC.

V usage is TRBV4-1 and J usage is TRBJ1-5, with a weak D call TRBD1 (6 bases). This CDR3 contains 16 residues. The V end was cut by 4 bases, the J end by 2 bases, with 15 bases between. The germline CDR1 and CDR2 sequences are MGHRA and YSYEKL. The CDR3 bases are TGCGCCAGCAGCCTCTCGAGCGGGACACGCAATCAGCCCCAGCATTTT. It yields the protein CASSLSSGTRNQPQHF.

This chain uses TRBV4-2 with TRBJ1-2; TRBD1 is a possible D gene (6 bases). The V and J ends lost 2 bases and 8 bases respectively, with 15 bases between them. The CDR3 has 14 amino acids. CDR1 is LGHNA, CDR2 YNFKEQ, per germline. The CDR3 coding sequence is TGTGCCAGCAGCCAACGTTGGGGGGCAAAGGGCTACACCTTC. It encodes CASSQRWGAKGYTF.

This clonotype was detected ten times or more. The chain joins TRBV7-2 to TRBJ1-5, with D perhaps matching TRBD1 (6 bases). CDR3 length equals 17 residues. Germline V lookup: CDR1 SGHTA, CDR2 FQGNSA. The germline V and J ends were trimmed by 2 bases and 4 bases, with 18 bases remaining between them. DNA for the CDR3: TGTGCCAGCAGCTTAAGCTTCTCGGGGGCGATGAATCAGCCCCAGCATTTT. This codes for CASSLSFSGAMNQPQHF.

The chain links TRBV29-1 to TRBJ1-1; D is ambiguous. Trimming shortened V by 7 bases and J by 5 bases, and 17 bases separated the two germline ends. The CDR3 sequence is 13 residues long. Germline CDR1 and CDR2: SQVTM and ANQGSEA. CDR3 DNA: TGCAGCGCCAAATCGAGGGTAGGGACTGAAGCTTTCTTT. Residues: CSAKSRVGTEAFF.

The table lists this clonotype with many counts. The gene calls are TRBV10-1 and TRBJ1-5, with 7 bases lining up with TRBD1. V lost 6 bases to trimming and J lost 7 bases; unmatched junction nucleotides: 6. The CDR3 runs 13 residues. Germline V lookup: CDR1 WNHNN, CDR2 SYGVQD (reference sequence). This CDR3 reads CASRDRVRQPQHF. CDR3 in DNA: TGCGCCAGCAGAGACAGGGTACGCCAGCCCCAGCATTTT.

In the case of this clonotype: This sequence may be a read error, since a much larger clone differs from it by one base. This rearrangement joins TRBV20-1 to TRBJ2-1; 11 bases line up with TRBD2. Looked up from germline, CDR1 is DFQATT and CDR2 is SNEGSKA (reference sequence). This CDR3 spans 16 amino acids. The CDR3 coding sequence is TGCAGTGCTAGCCTTGGGACTAGCGGCCCTTACAATGAGCAGTCCTTC. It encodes CSASLGTSGPYNEQSF.

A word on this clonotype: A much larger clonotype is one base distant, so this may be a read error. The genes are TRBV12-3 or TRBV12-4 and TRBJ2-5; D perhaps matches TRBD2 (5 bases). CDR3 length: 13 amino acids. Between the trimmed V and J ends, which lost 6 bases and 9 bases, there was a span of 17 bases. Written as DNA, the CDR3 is TGTGCCAGCAGGCCGGGAACCGGGGAGTCCCAGTACTTC. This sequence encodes CASRPGTGESQYF.

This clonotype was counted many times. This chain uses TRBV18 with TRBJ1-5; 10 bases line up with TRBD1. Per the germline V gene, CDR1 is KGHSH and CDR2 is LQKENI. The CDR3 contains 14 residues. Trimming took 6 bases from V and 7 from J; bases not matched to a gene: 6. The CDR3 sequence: CASSLDRGIQPQHF. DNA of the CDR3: TGTGCCAGCTCCCTGGACAGGGGGATACAGCCCCAGCATTTT.

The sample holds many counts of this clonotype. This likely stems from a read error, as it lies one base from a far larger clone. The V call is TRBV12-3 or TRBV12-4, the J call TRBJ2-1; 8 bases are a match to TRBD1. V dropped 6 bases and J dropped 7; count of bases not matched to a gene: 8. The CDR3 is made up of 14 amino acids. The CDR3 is CASSRWDRSNEQFF. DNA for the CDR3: TGTGCCAGCAGCCGCTGGGACAGGAGTAATGAGCAGTTCTTC.

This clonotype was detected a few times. The CDR3 spells CASSYSITLPWTSGRAKADTQYF. DNA for the CDR3: TGTGCCAGCAGTTACTCCATTACTCTTCCATGGACTAGCGGGAGGGCCAAGGCAGATACGCAGTATTTT. The rearrangement uses TRBV6-5 and TRBJ2-3, with 15 bases lining up with TRBD2. CDR1 MNHEY and CDR2 SVGAGI come from the germline V gene. With V trimmed by 0 bases and J by 4 bases, 20 bases remained unmatched. The CDR3 consists of 23 residues.

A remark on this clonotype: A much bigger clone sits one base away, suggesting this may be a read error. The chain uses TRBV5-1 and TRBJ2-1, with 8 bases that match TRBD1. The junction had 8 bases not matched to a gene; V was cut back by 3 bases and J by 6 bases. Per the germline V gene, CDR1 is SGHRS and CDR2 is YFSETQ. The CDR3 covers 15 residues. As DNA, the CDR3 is TGCGCCAGCAGCTATCCCGGGACAGGCTTCAATGAGCAGTTCTTC. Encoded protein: CASSYPGTGFNEQFF.

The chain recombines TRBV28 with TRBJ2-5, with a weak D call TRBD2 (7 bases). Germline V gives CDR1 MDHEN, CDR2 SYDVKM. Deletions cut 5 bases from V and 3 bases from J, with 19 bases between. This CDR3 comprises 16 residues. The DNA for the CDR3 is TGTGCCAGCAGTACAATGATGAGGGGGGGGAAAGAGACCCAGTACTTC. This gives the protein CASSTMMRGGKETQYF.

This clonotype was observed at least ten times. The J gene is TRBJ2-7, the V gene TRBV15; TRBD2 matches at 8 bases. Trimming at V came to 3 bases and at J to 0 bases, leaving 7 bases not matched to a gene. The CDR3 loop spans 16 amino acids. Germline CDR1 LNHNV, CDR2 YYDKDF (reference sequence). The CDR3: CATSSYPGGSSYEQYF. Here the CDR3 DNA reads TGTGCCACCAGCAGCTACCCGGGAGGGTCCTCCTACGAGCAGTACTTC.

As DNA, the CDR3 is TGTGCCAGCTCACCACCGGCGTCGCTTTACGAGCAGTACTTC. Protein product: CASSPPASLYEQYF. V is TRBV18 and J is TRBJ2-7; D unresolved. Germline CDR1 reads KGHSH; CDR2 reads LQKENI. This CDR3 is 14 amino acids long. V was clipped by 0 bases and J by 4 bases, with 10 bases between them.